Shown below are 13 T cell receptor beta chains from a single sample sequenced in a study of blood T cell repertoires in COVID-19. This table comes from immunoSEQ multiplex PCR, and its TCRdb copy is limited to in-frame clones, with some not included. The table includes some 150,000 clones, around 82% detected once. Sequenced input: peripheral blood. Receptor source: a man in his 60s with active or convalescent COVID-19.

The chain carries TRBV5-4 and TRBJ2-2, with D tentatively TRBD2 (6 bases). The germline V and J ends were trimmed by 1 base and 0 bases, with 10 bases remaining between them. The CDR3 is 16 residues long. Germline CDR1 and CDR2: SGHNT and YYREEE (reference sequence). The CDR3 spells CASSLNRGANTGELFF. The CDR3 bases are TGTGCCAGCAGCTTGAACCGCGGGGCGAACACCGGGGAGCTGTTTTTT. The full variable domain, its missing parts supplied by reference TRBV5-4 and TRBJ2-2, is ETGVTQSPTHLIKTRGQQVTLRCSSQSGHNTVSWYQQALGQGPQFIFQYYREEENGRGNFPPRFSGLQFPNYSSELNVNALELDDSALYLCASSLNRGANTGELFFGEGSRLTVL.

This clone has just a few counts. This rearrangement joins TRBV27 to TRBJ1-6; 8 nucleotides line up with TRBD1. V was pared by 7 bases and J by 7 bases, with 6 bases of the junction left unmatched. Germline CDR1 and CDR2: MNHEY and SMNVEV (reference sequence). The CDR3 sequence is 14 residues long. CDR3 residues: CASKDRVKNSPLHF. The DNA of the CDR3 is TGTGCCAGCAAGGACAGGGTTAAAAATTCACCCCTCCACTTT.

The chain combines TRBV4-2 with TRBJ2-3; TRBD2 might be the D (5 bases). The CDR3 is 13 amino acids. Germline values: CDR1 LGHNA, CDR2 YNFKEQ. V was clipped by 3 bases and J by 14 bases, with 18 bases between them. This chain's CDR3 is CASSQPPEGTPYF. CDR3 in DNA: TGTGCCAGCAGCCAGCCTCCCGAGGGCACACCGTATTTT.

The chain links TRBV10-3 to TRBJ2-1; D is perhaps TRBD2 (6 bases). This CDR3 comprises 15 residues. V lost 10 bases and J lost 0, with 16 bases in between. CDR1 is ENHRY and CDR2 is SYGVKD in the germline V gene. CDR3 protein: CATSRTGSSYNEQFF. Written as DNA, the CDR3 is TGTGCCACCTCTAGGACCGGGAGCTCCTACAATGAGCAGTTCTTC.

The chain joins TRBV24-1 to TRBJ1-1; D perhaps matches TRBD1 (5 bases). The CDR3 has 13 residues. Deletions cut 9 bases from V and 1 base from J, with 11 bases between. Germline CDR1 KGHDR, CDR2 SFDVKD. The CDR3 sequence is CATRQRTNTEAFF. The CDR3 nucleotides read TGTGCCACCCGACAGAGGACGAACACTGAAGCTTTCTTT.

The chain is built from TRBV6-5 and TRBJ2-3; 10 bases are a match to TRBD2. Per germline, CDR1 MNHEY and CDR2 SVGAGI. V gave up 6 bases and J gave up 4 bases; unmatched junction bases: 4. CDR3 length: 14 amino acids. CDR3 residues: CASSLAGVADTQYF. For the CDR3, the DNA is TGTGCCAGCAGCCTAGCGGGAGTTGCAGATACGCAGTATTTT.

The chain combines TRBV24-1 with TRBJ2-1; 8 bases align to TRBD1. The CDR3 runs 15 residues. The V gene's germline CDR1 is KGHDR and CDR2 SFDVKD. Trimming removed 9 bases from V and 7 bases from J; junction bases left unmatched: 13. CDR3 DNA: TGTGCCACCCAGCAGGGGGACAGGATGACGAATGAGCAGTTCTTC. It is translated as CATQQGDRMTNEQFF.

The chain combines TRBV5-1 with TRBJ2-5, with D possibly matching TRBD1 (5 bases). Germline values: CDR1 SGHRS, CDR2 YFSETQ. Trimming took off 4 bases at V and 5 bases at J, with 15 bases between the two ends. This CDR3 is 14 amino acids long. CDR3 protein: CASSIGQLEETQYF. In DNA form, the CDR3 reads TGCGCCAGCAGCATTGGACAATTGGAGGAGACCCAGTACTTC. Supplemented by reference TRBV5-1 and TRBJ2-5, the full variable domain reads KAGVTQTPRYLIKTRGQQVTLSCSPISGHRSVSWYQQTPGQGLQFLFEYFSETQRNKGNFPGRFSGRQFSNSRSEMNVSTLELGDSALYLCASSIGQLEETQYFGPGTRLLVL.

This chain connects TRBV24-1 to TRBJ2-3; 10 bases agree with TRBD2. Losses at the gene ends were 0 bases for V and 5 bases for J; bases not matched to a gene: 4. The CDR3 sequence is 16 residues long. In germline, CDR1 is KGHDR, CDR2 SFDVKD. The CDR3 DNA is TGTGCCACCAGTGATTTGGCTAGCGGGAGTAAAGATACGCAGTATTTT. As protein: CATSDLASGSKDTQYF.

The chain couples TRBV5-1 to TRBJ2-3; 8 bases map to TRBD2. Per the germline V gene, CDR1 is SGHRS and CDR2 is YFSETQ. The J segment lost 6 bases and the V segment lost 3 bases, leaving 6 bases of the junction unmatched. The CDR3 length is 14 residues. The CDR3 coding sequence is TGCGCCAGCAGCTCGGGAGGGCTCGCGGATACGCAGTATTTT. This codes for CASSSGGLADTQYF.

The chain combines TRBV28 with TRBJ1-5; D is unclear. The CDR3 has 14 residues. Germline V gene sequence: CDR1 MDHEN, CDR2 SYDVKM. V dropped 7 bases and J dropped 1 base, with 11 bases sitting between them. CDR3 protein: CASIPMGSNQPQHF. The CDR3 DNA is TGTGCCAGCATCCCCATGGGCAGCAATCAGCCCCAGCATTTT.

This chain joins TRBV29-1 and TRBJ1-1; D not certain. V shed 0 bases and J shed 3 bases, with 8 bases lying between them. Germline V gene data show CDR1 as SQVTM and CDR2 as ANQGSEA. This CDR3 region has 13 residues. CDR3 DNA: TGCAGCGTTGAAGATCCTAAGCACACTGAAGCTTTCTTT. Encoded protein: CSVEDPKHTEAFF.

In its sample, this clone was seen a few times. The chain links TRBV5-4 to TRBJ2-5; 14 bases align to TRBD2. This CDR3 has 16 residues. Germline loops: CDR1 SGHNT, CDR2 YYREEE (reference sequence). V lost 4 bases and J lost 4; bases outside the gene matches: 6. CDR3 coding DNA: TGTGCCAGCAGCGAAGGGACTAGCGGGAGTGGAGAGACCCAGTACTTC. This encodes CASSEGTSGSGETQYF.